The 25 T cell receptor beta chains below were found in one sample sequenced in a study of blood T cell repertoires in COVID-19. Generated by immunoSEQ multiplex PCR, the TCRdb table keeps only in-frame clones and is missing some. This table holds 250,000 to 350,000 clones, about nine tenths found once. The sequenced sample was peripheral blood. Receptor source: a woman aged 25-40 years with active or convalescent COVID-19.

The rearrangement uses TRBV5-5 and TRBJ1-1; D ambiguous. CDR3 length equals 14 residues. V lost 0 bases to trimming and J lost 8 bases, with 14 bases between them. CDR1 is SGHKS and CDR2 is YYEKEE in the germline V gene (reference sequence). CDR3 sequence reads: CASSLDRAEVEAFF. DNA for the CDR3: TGTGCCAGCAGCTTGGATAGGGCGGAGGTGGAAGCTTTCTTT.

CDR3 sequence (DNA): TGTGCCAGCAGTCCTAACTCCCGTAAGACTTCCTACGAGCAGTACTTC. As protein: CASSPNSRKTSYEQYF. The rearrangement uses TRBV27 and TRBJ2-7; D remains ambiguous. The length of the CDR3 is 16 residues. The germline gives CDR1 MNHEY, CDR2 SMNVEV (reference sequence). Trimming removed 5 bases at V and 1 base at J, with 18 bases between.

This clone was counted between two and nine times. The genes are TRBV7-9 and TRBJ2-7; the D gene is possibly TRBD2 (7 bases). This CDR3 spans 13 amino acids. The V gene's germline CDR1 is SEHNR and CDR2 FQNEAQ (reference sequence). V gave up 6 bases and J gave up 2 bases, with 11 bases separating them. This chain's CDR3 is CASSPGGPYEQYF. The CDR3 region has the DNA TGTGCCAGCAGTCCGGGGGGCCCCTACGAGCAGTACTTC. The full variable domain, its missing parts supplied by reference TRBV7-9 and TRBJ2-7, is DTGVSQNPRHKITKRGQNVTFRCDPISEHNRLYWYRQTLGQGPEFLTYFQNEAQLEKSRLLSDRFSAERPKGSFSTLEIQRTEQGDSAMYLCASSPGGPYEQYFGPGTRLTVT.

The CDR3 loop is CASSYSGGWESQPQHF. The CDR3 nucleotides are TGTGCCAGCAGTTACTCAGGGGGATGGGAGAGCCAGCCCCAGCATTTT. The chain uses TRBV6-2 or TRBV6-3 and TRBJ1-5, with D tentatively TRBD1 (6 bases). Trimming left V 0 bases short and J 7 bases short, with 16 bases between. In germline, CDR1 is MNHEY, CDR2 SVGEGT. The CDR3 extends over 16 amino acids.

The chain carries TRBV5-1 and TRBJ2-2; D may be TRBD1 (6 bases). Trimming removed 5 bases from V and 5 bases from J, with 13 bases in between. This CDR3 is 14 amino acids long. Germline CDR1 and CDR2: SGHRS and YFSETQ. This CDR3 reads CASRDTGSTGELFF. DNA of the CDR3: TGCGCCAGCAGGGATACAGGGTCGACCGGGGAGCTGTTTTTT.

The rearrangement links TRBV30 to TRBJ2-1, with 9 bases matching TRBD2. There are 17 residues in the CDR3. CDR1 is GTSNPN and CDR2 is SVGIG in the germline V gene (reference sequence). V lost 3 bases and J lost 0; bases outside the gene matches: 9. DNA for the CDR3: TGTGCCTGGAGATCGAGCGGGGGGTTTGACTCCTACAATGAGCAGTTCTTC. Amino acid sequence: CAWRSSGGFDSYNEQFF.

The CDR3 sequence: CASSQGTGGNSGANVLTF. For the CDR3, the DNA is TGCGCCAGCAGCCAAGGGACAGGGGGGAACTCTGGGGCCAACGTCCTGACTTTC. The chain couples TRBV4-3 to TRBJ2-6, with 10 bases lining up with TRBD1. The junction had 3 bases not matched to a gene; V was cut back by 1 base and J by 0 bases. CDR1 LGHNA and CDR2 YSLEER come from the germline V gene. CDR3 size: 18 residues.

The chain links TRBV6-2 or TRBV6-3 to TRBJ2-5; 9 bases match TRBD1. Trimming at V came to 2 bases and at J to 2 bases, leaving 6 bases not matched to a gene. Germline V lookup: CDR1 MNHEY, CDR2 SVGEGT. This CDR3 is built from 16 residues. The CDR3 is CASSYEGTGPQETQYF. For the CDR3, the DNA is TGTGCCAGCAGTTACGAGGGGACAGGGCCGCAAGAGACCCAGTACTTC.

This chain joins TRBV7-2 and TRBJ1-2; D gene ambiguous. The CDR3 spans 12 residues. V was trimmed by 0 bases and J by 9 bases, leaving 8 bases between them. Germline values: CDR1 SGHTA, CDR2 FQGNSA. For the CDR3, the DNA is TGTGCCAGCAGCTTAGCCCGGTCAAGCTACACCTTC. Translated, it gives CASSLARSSYTF.

CDR3 sequence reads: CASTLWPGNTEAFF. The DNA of the CDR3 is TGTGCCAGCACCCTATGGCCAGGGAACACTGAAGCTTTCTTT. V is TRBV6-5 and J is TRBJ1-1; D is undetermined. Trimming shortened V by 7 bases and J by 1 base, and 13 bases separated the two germline ends. CDR1 and CDR2 from the germline V gene are MNHEY and SVGAGI. The CDR3 loop spans 14 amino acids.

The V gene is TRBV6-5, the J gene TRBJ1-6, with 8 bases identical to TRBD1. Losses at the gene ends were 6 bases for V and 8 bases for J; bases not matched to a gene: 6. CDR3 length: 14 residues. Looked up from germline, CDR1 is MNHEY and CDR2 is SVGAGI. The CDR3 is CASSRQGYDSPLHF. The DNA for the CDR3 is TGTGCCAGCAGCCGACAGGGGTATGATTCACCCCTCCACTTT.

The CDR3 bases are TGTGCCAGCAGTGGGACTCACACCTCCTACAATGAGCAGTTCTTC. It translates to CASSGTHTSYNEQFF. V and J are TRBV2 and TRBJ2-1; weak D call: TRBD2 (5 bases). V was cut by 4 bases and J by 0 bases, with 10 bases left in between. The CDR3 extends over 15 amino acids. Germline values: CDR1 SNHLY, CDR2 FYNNEI.

This clone has just one count. Other DNA sequences from this sample encode an identical CDR3 as well. This sequence joins TRBV7-3 and TRBJ1-1, with D possibly TRBD1 on 6 matching bases. Germline loops: CDR1 SGHTA, CDR2 FQGTGA. V lost 3 bases and J 2 bases, leaving 7 bases between the germline ends. CDR3 length: 13 amino acids. The CDR3 is CASSFRGNTEAFF. In DNA form, the CDR3 reads TGTGCCAGCAGCTTCAGGGGAAACACTGAAGCTTTCTTT.

This clone was observed a single time. This chain connects TRBV7-2 to TRBJ2-5; TRBD1 agrees at 8 bases. The CDR3 covers 17 residues. V was pared by 0 bases and J by 2 bases, with 8 bases of the junction left unmatched. Per the germline V gene, CDR1 is SGHTA and CDR2 is FQGNSA. For the CDR3, the DNA is TGTGCCAGCAGCTTAGCCCGAGACAGGGGTCCACAAGAGACCCAGTACTTC. It is translated as CASSLARDRGPQETQYF.

The rearrangement joins TRBV28 to TRBJ2-5, with D possibly TRBD1 on 5 matching bases. In germline, CDR1 is MDHEN, CDR2 SYDVKM. Between the trimmed V and J ends, which lost 2 bases and 2 bases, there was a span of 9 bases. This CDR3 has 14 residues. CDR3 residues: CASSLVGPQETQYF. The DNA of the CDR3 is TGTGCCAGCAGTTTAGTGGGGCCACAAGAGACCCAGTACTTC.

This sequence joins TRBV6-5 and TRBJ2-3; the match to TRBD1 covers 9 bases. Germline V gene sequence: CDR1 MNHEY, CDR2 SVGAGI. V gave up 5 bases and J gave up 4 bases; unmatched junction bases: 1. The CDR3 consists of 13 residues. The CDR3 DNA reads as TGTGCCAGCAGTAGGGACAGGGCAGATACGCAGTATTTT. Its translation: CASSRDRADTQYF.

This chain connects TRBV2 to TRBJ2-5; D may be TRBD1 (5 bases). Germline V gene sequence: CDR1 SNHLY, CDR2 FYNNEI. Deletions cut 4 bases from V and 4 bases from J, with 10 bases between. CDR3 size: 13 residues. CDR3 amino acids: CASSGRVGETQYF. The CDR3 region has the DNA TGTGCCAGCAGTGGCAGGGTGGGAGAGACCCAGTACTTC.

The rearrangement links TRBV2 to TRBJ2-1, with D possibly being TRBD2 (6 bases). Looked up from germline, CDR1 is SNHLY and CDR2 is FYNNEI. V was clipped by 8 bases and J by 4 bases, with 15 bases between them. The CDR3 totals 14 residues. For the CDR3, the DNA is TGTGCCAGCTGGAGGGACGCGGCATACAATGAGCAGTTCTTC. This sequence encodes CASWRDAAYNEQFF.

This clone was seen more than once but under ten times. The V gene is TRBV18, the J gene TRBJ1-6, with 7 bases matching TRBD1. V dropped 4 bases and J dropped 7; count of bases not matched to a gene: 7. CDR3 length: 15 residues. Germline CDR1 and CDR2: KGHSH and LQKENI. CDR3 amino acids: CASSLNRGENSPLHF. CDR3 in DNA: TGTGCCAGCTCACTTAACAGGGGCGAAAATTCACCCCTCCACTTT.

This chain connects TRBV5-6 to TRBJ1-4, with unresolved D. Trimming stripped 1 base from V and 0 bases from J, with 4 bases between. Germline assignment: CDR1 SGHDT and CDR2 YYEEEE. There are 14 residues in the CDR3. CDR3 in DNA: TGTGCCAGCAGCTTGTTAACAACTAATGAAAAACTGTTTTTT. Amino acid sequence: CASSLLTTNEKLFF.

The V call is TRBV7-9, the J call TRBJ2-3; D tentatively reads TRBD1 or TRBD2 (5 bases each). V shed 9 bases and J shed 0 bases, with 19 bases lying between them. Germline CDR1 reads SEHNR; CDR2 reads FQNEAQ (reference sequence). The CDR3 is 16 amino acids. As DNA, the CDR3 is TGTGCCAGTACCAAGGGGTTGGAGGCTAGCACAGATACGCAGTATTTT. Amino acids: CASTKGLEASTDTQYF.

The chain has TRBV5-6 and TRBJ2-7, with D perhaps matching TRBD1 (6 bases). This CDR3 spans 16 amino acids. V gave up 3 bases and J gave up 0 bases, with 16 bases separating them. Per germline, CDR1 SGHDT and CDR2 YYEEEE. CDR3 loop: CASSYGGKRSSYEQYF. The CDR3, as DNA: TGTGCCAGCAGCTATGGGGGCAAGCGGAGCTCCTACGAGCAGTACTTC.

The chain carries TRBV19 and TRBJ1-5; D possibly corresponds to TRBD1 (5 bases). V was shortened by 5 bases and J by 5 bases, with 13 bases between the two germline ends. The CDR3 extends over 14 amino acids. Germline CDR1 LNHDA, CDR2 SQIVND (reference sequence). CDR3 sequence: CASSSKTVDQPQHF. CDR3 nucleotides: TGTGCCAGTAGTTCCAAGACAGTGGATCAGCCCCAGCATTTT. The whole variable domain, filled in from reference TRBV19 and TRBJ1-5, reads DGGITQSPKYLFRKEGQNVTLSCEQNLNHDAMYWYRQDPGQGLRLIYYSQIVNDFQKGDIAEGYSVSREKKESFPLTVTSAQKNPTAFYLCASSSKTVDQPQHFGDGTRLSIL.

Comments on this clone: The same CDR3 is also encoded by other DNA sequences in this sample. This chain joins TRBV7-2 and TRBJ2-7; D is undetermined. Germline V gives CDR1 SGHTA, CDR2 FQGNSA. The CDR3 extends over 13 amino acids. V shed 0 bases and J shed 0 bases, with 3 bases lying between them. CDR3 amino acids: CASSLASSYEQYF. The CDR3 DNA reads TGTGCCAGCAGCTTAGCCTCCTCCTACGAGCAGTACTTC. Variable domain in full (rest from reference TRBV7-2 and TRBJ2-7): GAGVSQSPSNKVTEKGKDVELRCDPISGHTALYWYRQSLGQGLEFLIYFQGNSAPDKSGLPSDRFSAERTGGSVSTLTIQRTQQEDSAVYLCASSLASSYEQYFGPGTRLTVT.

This chain joins TRBV28 and TRBJ1-1; 7 nucleotides match TRBD1. The CDR3 has 15 residues. Germline V lookup: CDR1 MDHEN, CDR2 SYDVKM. The V gene end was trimmed by 5 bases and the J gene end by 5 bases; junction bases not matched to a gene: 11. The CDR3 protein is CASSTPWGRGTEAFF. CDR3 coding DNA: TGTGCCAGCAGTACACCGTGGGGCAGGGGGACTGAAGCTTTCTTT.